The rows below give T cell receptor beta chains drawn from one sample of a study of chemoradiotherapy in HPV16-positive cancers. Assay used: immunoSEQ multiplex PCR; TCRdb lists only in-frame clones, some missing. The table includes some 10,000 clones, around 72% detected once. The sample was taken from a patient who underwent chemoradiotherapy. These receptors all stem from a human donor with HPV-associated anogenital cancer. Each CDR3 is given with its conserved first and last residue. A D gene is named only where the DNA matches it firmly.

j_gene: TRBJ1-1
d_gene: NA
v_gene: TRBV25-1
CDR3aa: CASSDNSDSTEAFF
CDR3nt: TGTGCCAGCAGTGATAACTCTGACAGCACTGAAGCTTTCTTT

j_gene: TRBJ1-1
d_gene: NA
v_gene: TRBV6-1
CDR3aa: CASSEGAQGNTEAFF
CDR3nt: TGTGCCAGCAGTGAAGGGGCCCAGGGGAACACTGAAGCTTTCTTT

j_gene: TRBJ2-2
d_gene: TRBD1
v_gene: TRBV7-2
CDR3aa: CASSPGDRVGGELFF
CDR3nt: TGTGCCAGCAGCCCAGGGGACAGGGTCGGCGGGGAGCTGTTTTTT

j_gene: TRBJ1-1
d_gene: NA
v_gene: TRBV13
CDR3aa: CASSSGRLGPEAFF
CDR3nt: TGTGCCAGCAGTTCAGGGCGTTTAGGACCTGAAGCTTTCTTT

j_gene: TRBJ1-3
d_gene: TRBD1
v_gene: TRBV4-1
CDR3aa: CASSRVGGQGVNTIYF
CDR3nt: TGCGCCAGCAGCCGGGTCGGGGGACAGGGAGTAAACACCATATATTTT

j_gene: TRBJ2-7
d_gene: NA
v_gene: TRBV11-2
CDR3aa: CASSLVAAYEQYF
CDR3nt: TGTGCCAGCAGCTTAGTCGCAGCCTACGAGCAGTACTTC